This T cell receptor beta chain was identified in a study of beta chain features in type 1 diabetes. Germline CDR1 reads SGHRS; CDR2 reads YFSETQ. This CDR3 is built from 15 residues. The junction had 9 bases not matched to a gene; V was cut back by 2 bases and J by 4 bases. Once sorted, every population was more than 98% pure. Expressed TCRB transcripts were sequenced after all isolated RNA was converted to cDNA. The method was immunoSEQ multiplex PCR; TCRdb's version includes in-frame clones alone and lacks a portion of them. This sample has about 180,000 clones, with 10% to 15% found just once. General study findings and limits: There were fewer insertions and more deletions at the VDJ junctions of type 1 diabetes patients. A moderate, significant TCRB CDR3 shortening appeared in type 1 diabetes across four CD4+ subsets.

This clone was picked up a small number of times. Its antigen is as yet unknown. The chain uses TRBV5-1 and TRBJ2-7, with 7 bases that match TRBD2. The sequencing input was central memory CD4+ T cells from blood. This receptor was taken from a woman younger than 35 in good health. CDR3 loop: CASSFQSGTIYEQYF. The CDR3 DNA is TGCGCCAGCAGCTTCCAAAGCGGGACTATTTACGAGCAGTACTTC.